This T cell receptor (beta chain) emerged from a study of T cells in Graves' hyperthyroidism and ophthalmopathy. Study-wide background: It was at initial diagnosis, before any treatment, that peripheral blood was collected.

Study-wide results and caveats: Prediction of ophthalmopathy progression came a median around 7.1 months pre-onset.

Note on this clonotype: Its target is not known.

Germline CDR1 and CDR2: LNHDA and SQIVND (reference sequence). The CDR3 loop spans 14 amino acids. V lost 5 bases, J lost 0 bases, and 11 bases lay in between. Graves' hyperthyroidism qualified as stable when ophthalmopathy did not progress within 18 months. PBMCs were obtained from 9 to 10 ml fresh peripheral blood. TCR beta CDR3 regions were amplified from RNA transcripts. In the first-round RT-PCR of the TCR CDR3, the HTBI primer set was used. TCRdb used MiXCR to reprocess the multiplex PCR reads, holding one entry per CDR3 protein. The table has a few hundred thousand distinct CDR3 sequences, approximately 15% seen once.

The TCR sequence derives from a woman aged 18-35 years with Graves' hyperthyroidism. This rearrangement joins TRBV19 to TRBJ2-7; perhaps D is TRBD1 or TRBD2 (5 bases each). The sequenced sample was blood. The CDR3 here is CASSQRDASYEQYF. The DNA of the CDR3 is TGTGCCAGTAGTCAAAGGGACGCCTCCTACGAGCAGTACTTC.